This is a list of T cell receptor beta chains from one sample in a study of blood T cells in healthy people across ages. TCRdb reprocessed the 5' RACE reads with MiXCR, giving one entry per CDR3 protein. The sample has about 640,000 distinct CDR3 sequences, approximately 59% seen once; the top ten hold 30% to 45%. Sequenced input: blood. The origin of the receptors is a man aged 55 to 70 in good health. Both conserved end residues are part of each CDR3.

cdr3_aa j_call v_call
CSAGPGNPITDTQYF TRBJ2-3 TRBV20-1
CASSFADGYEQYF TRBJ2-7 TRBV28
CASSILSRRGGFNEQFF TRBJ2-1 TRBV5-1
CASRATGGAGNEKLFF TRBJ1-4 TRBV2
CSVESGAPWNEQFF TRBJ2-1 TRBV29-1
CAINRDTTYEQYF . TRBV10-3
CASSWAANTEAFF TRBJ1-1 TRBV3-1
CSAGIHQRSNEKLFF TRBJ1-4 TRBV20-1
CASRRHRDRDLSPLHF TRBJ1-6 TRBV6-2/TRBV6-3
CASSSTSSGTYEQYF TRBJ2-7 TRBV5-1
CASSLILAASGNEQFF TRBJ2-1 TRBV6-1
CASSLVARSYNEQYF . TRBV5-5
CASSPSLGVNTEAFF TRBJ1-1 TRBV28
CASSSDATEPKEQYF TRBJ2-7 TRBV7-9
CASSVQRGEETQYF TRBJ2-5 TRBV7-2
CASSFGGHSYNEQFF TRBJ2-1 TRBV12-3/TRBV12-4
CSAKAGGGTDTQYF TRBJ2-3 TRBV20-1
CSAATGFYGYTF TRBJ1-2 TRBV20-1